Presented here are 19 T cell receptor beta chains from one specimen sequenced in a study of cytomegalovirus exposure and HLA in healthy donors. PCR primers comprised 60 Vbeta and 13 Jbeta primers. Measured with immunoSEQ multiplex PCR; TCRdb has only the in-frame clones, and not every one. This table holds approximately 75,000 clones. Specimen: PBMCs. These receptors all come from a middle-aged man in good health and CMV-seronegative.

The chain couples TRBV28 to TRBJ2-3, with D perhaps matching TRBD1 (6 bases). Germline V gene sequence: CDR1 MDHEN, CDR2 SYDVKM. CDR3 size: 13 residues. V was cut by 5 bases and J by 6 bases, with 12 bases left in between. The CDR3 sequence: CASSTAGVDTQYF. The CDR3 DNA follows: TGTGCCAGCAGTACCGCAGGGGTGGATACGCAGTATTTT.

This chain uses TRBV6-5 with TRBJ1-3; 7 positions match TRBD1. With 7 bases clipped from V and 2 bases from J, the junction kept 2 bases outside the gene matches. The CDR3 totals 13 residues. The germline V gene encodes CDR1 MNHEY and CDR2 SVGAGI. CDR3 residues: CASTQGAGNTIYF. In DNA form, the CDR3 reads TGTGCCAGCACCCAGGGGGCTGGAAACACCATATATTTT.

The chain joins TRBV2 to TRBJ2-1; D may be TRBD1 (6 bases). The germline CDR1 and CDR2 sequences are SNHLY and FYNNEI. The CDR3 has 11 amino acids. V was cut by 7 bases and J by 9 bases, with 10 bases left in between. Here the CDR3 DNA reads TGTGCCAGCACCCTACAGGGTGAGCAGTTCTTC. Its translation is CASTLQGEQFF.

V gene TRBV10-3 combines with J gene TRBJ2-3, with D possibly being TRBD2 (5 bases). Trimming cost V 8 bases and J 0 bases, with 12 bases left between them. Per germline, CDR1 ENHRY and CDR2 SYGVKD. The CDR3 contains 14 residues. The CDR3 nucleotides read TGTGCCATCGCCGCCGGAGGAAGCACAGATACGCAGTATTTT. Translating it yields CAIAAGGSTDTQYF.

The rearrangement uses TRBV6-5 and TRBJ2-1; TRBD2 matches 7 bases. The CDR3 length is 12 residues. The J segment lost 6 bases and the V segment lost 11 bases, leaving 7 bases of the junction unmatched. From germline, CDR1 is MNHEY and CDR2 SVGAGI. The CDR3 coding sequence is TGTGCCGCAGGGAGGGCCCCCAATGAGCAGTTCTTC. Protein product: CAAGRAPNEQFF.

This chain joins TRBV19 and TRBJ1-2, with D unresolved. CDR3 length: 14 residues. V was clipped by 1 base and J by 6 bases, with 12 bases between them. The germline CDR1 and CDR2 sequences are LNHDA and SQIVND (reference sequence). DNA of the CDR3: TGTGCCAGTAGTATAGTAGGAGGCGTGAATGGCTACACCTTC. Encoded protein: CASSIVGGVNGYTF. The full variable domain, in which reference TRBV19 and TRBJ1-2 provide the parts outside the CDR3, is DGGITQSPKYLFRKEGQNVTLSCEQNLNHDAMYWYRQDPGQGLRLIYYSQIVNDFQKGDIAEGYSVSREKKESFPLTVTSAQKNPTAFYLCASSIVGGVNGYTFGSGTRLTVV.

The chain uses TRBV19 and TRBJ2-7, with 11 positions matching TRBD2. The germline gives CDR1 LNHDA, CDR2 SQIVND (reference sequence). The length of the CDR3 is 18 residues. After removal of 4 bases from V and 4 bases from J, the junction contained 15 bases not matched to a gene. The CDR3 DNA reads as TGTGCCAGTAGTAGGTCGGCTAGCGGGGGGAGCGATGCATACGAGCAGTACTTC. Protein sequence: CASSRSASGGSDAYEQYF.

V usage is TRBV15 and J usage is TRBJ1-1; 7 bases align to TRBD1. Germline V lookup: CDR1 LNHNV, CDR2 YYDKDF (reference sequence). This CDR3 spans 16 amino acids. V gave up 5 bases and J gave up 0 bases; unmatched junction bases: 9. CDR3 DNA sequence: TGTGCCACCAGCGACGGTGCAGGGGGACTGAACACTGAAGCTTTCTTT. Residues: CATSDGAGGLNTEAFF.

The CDR3 DNA reads TGTGCCAGTTCGTCGGGAGACACCATATATTTT. Its translation is CASSSGDTIYF. The rearrangement uses TRBV6-5 and TRBJ1-3; D ambiguous. Germline V gene lookup returns CDR1 MNHEY and CDR2 SVGAGI. V lost 9 bases, J lost 8 bases, and 11 bases lay in between. There are 11 residues in the CDR3.

This rearrangement joins TRBV7-9 to TRBJ2-3; 9 nucleotides agree with TRBD2. CDR1 and CDR2 (germline): SEHNR, FQNEAQ (reference sequence). V lost 5 bases, J lost 2 bases, and 5 bases stayed unmatched. This CDR3 has 15 amino acids. The CDR3 nucleotides read TGTGCCAGCAGCCTGACTAGCGGTTACACAGATACGCAGTATTTT. This codes for CASSLTSGYTDTQYF.

The V gene is TRBV5-1, the J gene TRBJ1-6, with D perhaps matching TRBD1 (5 bases). The germline CDR1 and CDR2 sequences are SGHRS and YFSETQ. This CDR3 is built from 15 residues. Trimming stripped 1 base from V and 8 bases from J, with 13 bases between. The CDR3 sequence: CASSLTDSVHSPLHF. The CDR3 coding sequence is TGCGCCAGCAGCTTGACCGACAGCGTTCATTCACCCCTCCACTTT.

The chain joins TRBV7-8 to TRBJ2-7; the match to TRBD2 covers 10 bases. The CDR3 sequence is 18 residues long. The V segment lost 5 bases and the J segment 5 bases; nucleotides outside the gene matches: 18. Germline V gives CDR1 SGHVS, CDR2 FQNEAQ. CDR3 DNA: TGTGCCAGCAGCCTAAGCCGCCGGATGGGAACTAGCGGGAACGAGCAGTACTTC. This encodes CASSLSRRMGTSGNEQYF.

The J gene is TRBJ1-2, the V gene TRBV10-3; D is unclear. The CDR3 contains 15 residues. The germline CDR1 and CDR2 sequences are ENHRY and SYGVKD. Trimming left V 0 bases short and J 2 bases short, with 10 bases between. Written as DNA, the CDR3 is TGTGCCATCAGTGAGTCCCGACAACCGAACTATGGCTACACCTTC. This translates into CAISESRQPNYGYTF.

V usage is TRBV10-3 and J usage is TRBJ2-5, with 11 bases that match TRBD2. The CDR3 is 15 amino acids. Germline V gene sequence: CDR1 ENHRY, CDR2 SYGVKD. V shed 6 bases, J shed 2 bases, and the junction held 5 bases outside the gene matches. The CDR3 protein is CAISPTSGGQETQYF. The CDR3 DNA is TGTGCCATCAGCCCAACTAGCGGGGGACAAGAGACCCAGTACTTC.

The chain has TRBV20-1 and TRBJ2-4, with D perhaps TRBD1 (5 bases). CDR1 DFQATT and CDR2 SNEGSKA come from the germline V gene (reference sequence). The CDR3 runs to 10 residues. CDR3 coding DNA: TGCAATTCCCTGGGGCGTACGCGGTACTTC. Translated: CNSLGRTRYF.

The genes are TRBV30 and TRBJ1-5; 9 bases match TRBD1. The CDR3 extends over 15 amino acids. Germline V gives CDR1 GTSNPN, CDR2 SVGIG (reference sequence). With 2 bases clipped from V and 6 bases from J, the junction kept 8 bases outside the gene matches. CDR3 nucleotide sequence: TGTGCCTGGAGTTTAACAGGGGGCTTGGGTCAGCCCCAGCATTTT. Translated: CAWSLTGGLGQPQHF.

The chain carries TRBV28 and TRBJ2-4, with TRBD2 as a possible D gene (7 bases). Deletions cut 3 bases from V and 2 bases from J, with 11 bases between. This CDR3 has 15 amino acids. Per the germline V gene, CDR1 is MDHEN and CDR2 is SYDVKM. This CDR3 reads CASSLPGGPKNIQYF. The CDR3 region has the DNA TGTGCCAGCAGTTTGCCCGGGGGGCCCAAAAACATTCAGTACTTC.

This chain joins TRBV30 and TRBJ2-5; 13 positions agree with TRBD2. From germline, CDR1 is GTSNPN and CDR2 SVGIG (reference sequence). This CDR3 region has 13 residues. V gave up 5 bases and J gave up 5 bases; unmatched junction bases: 2. CDR3 region: CAWELAGGETQYF. As DNA, the CDR3 is TGTGCCTGGGAACTAGCGGGGGGGGAGACCCAGTACTTC.

J is TRBJ2-7 and V is TRBV6-1; a weak D match, TRBD1 (5 bases). Trimming pared 6 bases from V and 0 bases from J, leaving 9 bases between. The CDR3 consists of 13 residues. Germline V gene lookup returns CDR1 MNHNS and CDR2 SASEGT. The CDR3 sequence: CASSLDISYEQYF. In DNA form, the CDR3 reads TGTGCCAGCAGCTTGGACATCTCCTACGAGCAGTACTTC.